One sample yielded the 26 T cell receptor beta chains listed below, sequenced in a study of human T cells and chemical hapten exposure. Time point in this sample: patch test 3, about 24 weeks after DPC sensitization. The sample's treatment: therapeutic diphenylcyclopropenone sensitization with weekly scalp DPC. In TCRdb, the RACE reads were re-called with MiXCR into one record per CDR3 protein. The sample holds tens of thousands of distinct CDR3 sequences, approximately 9.9% seen once. The sequences come from whole blood, collected in connection with sensitization to the hapten diphenylcyclopropenone (DPC). These receptors came from a woman aged 35 to 49 with alopecia areata. Some clones in this sample may be carry-over from other donors' samples.

This clonotype was seen many times. The chain uses TRBV4-1 and TRBJ1-2, with a weak D call TRBD1 (6 bases). The CDR3 sequence is 15 residues long. Germline V gene data show CDR1 as MGHRA and CDR2 as YSYEKL. Trimming removed 0 bases from V and 3 bases from J, with 11 bases in between. The CDR3 region is CASSQETGQHYGYTF. In DNA form, the CDR3 reads TGCGCCAGCAGCCAAGAGACAGGTCAGCACTATGGCTACACCTTC.

V is TRBV28 and J is TRBJ2-1, with 11 bases matching TRBD2. The V gene's germline CDR1 is MDHEN and CDR2 SYDVKM. V lost 6 bases, J lost 15 bases, and 7 bases stayed unmatched. This CDR3 is 12 amino acids long. This CDR3 reads CASSPRLAGSFF. The CDR3 region has the DNA TGTGCCAGCAGCCCCCGACTAGCGGGGTCGTTCTTC.

The V and J genes are TRBV7-9 and TRBJ2-1; D unclear. Looked up from germline, CDR1 is SEHNR and CDR2 is FQNEAQ (reference sequence). V lost 3 bases and J lost 7, with 10 bases in between. The CDR3 totals 13 residues. The CDR3 here is CASSFYSLNEQFF. The CDR3 nucleotides are TGTGCCAGCAGCTTTTACAGCCTGAATGAGCAGTTCTTC. The full variable domain, with the rest looked up from reference TRBV7-9 and TRBJ2-1, is DTGVSQNPRHKITKRGQNVTFRCDPISEHNRLYWYRQTLGQGPEFLTYFQNEAQLEKSRLLSDRFSAERPKGSFSTLEIQRTEQGDSAMYLCASSFYSLNEQFFGPGTRLTVL.

There are a few counts of this clonotype. The chain combines TRBV18 with TRBJ2-5; possibly TRBD1 for D (5 bases). Trimming left V 6 bases short and J 10 bases short, with 21 bases between. This CDR3 contains 14 residues. Germline CDR1 is KGHSH and CDR2 is LQKENI. This CDR3 is CASSPLDTFLIQYF. The CDR3 DNA follows: TGTGCCAGCTCCCCCCTGGACACCTTTTTAATCCAGTACTTC.

This clonotype was recorded at least ten times. The chain couples TRBV12-3 or TRBV12-4 to TRBJ1-4; maybe TRBD1 (5 bases). Trimming cost V 7 bases and J 5 bases, with 14 bases left between them. The length of the CDR3 is 14 residues. In DNA form, the CDR3 reads TGTGCCAGCACCCCGACAGCCACGAATGAAAAACTGTTTTTT. Translated, it gives CASTPTATNEKLFF.

This clonotype was observed many times. This chain's CDR3 is CASSLPRARAFF. CDR3 sequence (DNA): TGTGCCAGCAGTCTGCCGAGGGCAAGAGCTTTCTTT. The chain employs TRBV6-2 or TRBV6-3 and TRBJ1-1; D not resolved. Germline V gene data show CDR1 as MNHEY and CDR2 as SVGEGT. This CDR3 has 12 residues. The V end lost 5 bases, the J end lost 10 bases, and 14 bases lay between the germline ends.

This clonotype was detected only a few times. The gene calls are TRBV20-1 and TRBJ1-1, with D possibly matching TRBD1 (5 bases). V lost 1 base and J lost 3, with 9 bases in between. CDR3 length equals 13 residues. The germline V gene has CDR1 DFQATT and CDR2 SNEGSKA (reference sequence). The CDR3 is CSARGEGDTEAFF. CDR3 nucleotides: TGCAGTGCTAGAGGGGAAGGGGACACTGAAGCTTTCTTT.

A few counts support this clonotype. The V and J genes are TRBV4-1 and TRBJ2-2, with 12 bases matching TRBD2. Germline CDR1 and CDR2: MGHRA and YSYEKL. The trim removed 5 bases at V and 4 bases at J, leaving 5 bases unmatched. The CDR3 totals 16 residues. The CDR3 is CASSSRTSGVTGELFF. The CDR3 bases are TGCGCCAGCAGCTCTCGGACTAGCGGGGTCACCGGGGAGCTGTTTTTT.

This clonotype turned up a few times. The V and J genes are TRBV13 and TRBJ1-1, with D possibly matching TRBD1 (5 bases). Germline CDR1 is PRHDT and CDR2 is FYEKMQ (reference sequence). The CDR3 is made up of 19 amino acids. With 0 bases removed from V and 0 bases from J, the gap between germline ends came to 20 bases. The CDR3 DNA reads TGTGCCAGCAGCTTAGGCGGGAGACAGCACAACATATTGAACACTGAAGCTTTCTTT. Protein: CASSLGGRQHNILNTEAFF.

This clonotype appeared once. The CDR3 loop is CASSRSAGRTLYEQYF. The CDR3 nucleotides read TGTGCCAGCAGCCGTAGTGCCGGACGGACGCTCTACGAGCAGTACTTC. The V and J genes are TRBV9 and TRBJ2-7; no definite D call. The CDR3 has 16 amino acids. From germline, CDR1 is SGDLS and CDR2 YYNGEE. The V end was cut by 4 bases, the J end by 3 bases, with 20 bases between.

This clonotype was seen a handful of times. The chain employs TRBV19 and TRBJ2-6; D is ambiguous. This CDR3 comprises 14 residues. The germline CDR1 and CDR2 sequences are LNHDA and SQIVND (reference sequence). V lost 6 bases to trimming and J lost 0 bases, with 6 bases between them. CDR3: CASRSGSGANVLTF. Written as DNA, the CDR3 is TGTGCCAGTAGATCTGGCTCTGGGGCCAACGTCCTGACTTTC. Looking up the rest from reference TRBV19 and TRBJ2-6 gives the full variable domain: DGGITQSPKYLFRKEGQNVTLSCEQNLNHDAMYWYRQDPGQGLRLIYYSQIVNDFQKGDIAEGYSVSREKKESFPLTVTSAQKNPTAFYLCASRSGSGANVLTFGAGSRLTVL.

The chain uses TRBV15 and TRBJ2-7, with TRBD1 matching 9 bases. V was clipped by 1 base and J by 7 bases; unmatched bases: 8. The CDR3 runs 15 residues. Germline V gives CDR1 LNHNV, CDR2 YYDKDF (reference sequence). In nucleotides, the CDR3 is TGTGCCACCAGCAGAGCTGACAGGGGGAATTCAGAGCAGTACTTC. Protein sequence: CATSRADRGNSEQYF.

This clonotype was seen at least ten times. This sequence joins TRBV30 and TRBJ1-1; D uncertain. Germline V gene data show CDR1 as GTSNPN and CDR2 as SVGIG (reference sequence). The CDR3 consists of 11 residues. Trimming took off 6 bases at V and 8 bases at J, with 13 bases between the two ends. CDR3 in DNA: TGTGCCTGCCCTTTGGGCAGGGAAGCTTTCTTT. This encodes CACPLGREAFF. The full variable domain, rest sourced from reference TRBV30 and TRBJ1-1, is SQTIHQWPATLVQPVGSPLSLECTVEGTSNPNLYWYRQAAGRGLQLLFYSVGIGQISSEVPQNLSASRPQDRQFILSSKKLLLSDSGFYLCACPLGREAFFGQGTRLTVV.

This clonotype was observed a handful of times. The chain is built from TRBV4-3 and TRBJ2-1; D is unresolved. The germline V gene has CDR1 LGHNA and CDR2 YSLEER. The CDR3 is 11 amino acids. V was trimmed by 1 base and J by 9 bases, leaving 4 bases between them. The CDR3 reads CASSQVPEQFF. As DNA, the CDR3 is TGCGCCAGCAGCCAAGTCCCTGAGCAGTTCTTC.

As concerns this clonotype: An end of the junction differs from the germline gene, which may be a read error. The chain has TRBV7-7 and TRBJ1-1; maybe TRBD1 (6 bases). This CDR3 spans 13 amino acids. Germline-derived CDR1 and CDR2 are SSHAT and FNYEAQ (reference sequence). The DNA for the CDR3 is TGTGCCGGCAGCCGGACAGTCAACACTGAAGCTTTCTTT. Its protein product is CAGSRTVNTEAFF.

The chain recombines TRBV5-4 with TRBJ2-7; the D gene is possibly TRBD2 (5 bases). Germline loops: CDR1 SGHNT, CDR2 YYREEE (reference sequence). The CDR3 covers 14 residues. V lost 4 bases, J lost 2 bases, and 13 bases lay in between. The CDR3 DNA reads TGTGCCAGCAGCGTGGGAGCGCCTACCTACGAGCAGTACTTC. Amino acid sequence: CASSVGAPTYEQYF. Using reference TRBV5-4 and TRBJ2-7 for the parts outside the CDR3, the full variable domain is ETGVTQSPTHLIKTRGQQVTLRCSSQSGHNTVSWYQQALGQGPQFIFQYYREEENGRGNFPPRFSGLQFPNYSSELNVNALELDDSALYLCASSVGAPTYEQYFGPGTRLTVT.

The V call is TRBV7-9, the J call TRBJ1-4, with a possible D match to TRBD1 (6 bases). The V gene's germline CDR1 is SEHNR and CDR2 FQNEAQ (reference sequence). The length of the CDR3 is 15 residues. V lost 5 bases and J 0 bases, leaving 10 bases between the germline ends. In DNA, the CDR3 is TGTGCCAGCAGCCCCGGACAGACAACTAATGAAAAACTGTTTTTT. Its translation: CASSPGQTTNEKLFF.

This chain connects TRBV6-5 to TRBJ1-1; D is ambiguous. The CDR3 is made up of 15 amino acids. Germline V gene data show CDR1 as MNHEY and CDR2 as SVGAGI. V lost 0 bases to trimming and J lost 3 bases, with 11 bases between them. The CDR3, as DNA: TGTGCCAGCAGTTACTCTAAGGCAGGATACACTGAAGCTTTCTTT. Its translation: CASSYSKAGYTEAFF.

The chain couples TRBV5-4 to TRBJ2-7; 8 positions match TRBD2. Per germline, CDR1 SGHNT and CDR2 YYREEE (reference sequence). Trimming cost V 3 bases and J 2 bases; bases outside gene matches: 10. The CDR3 sequence is 16 residues long. The DNA of the CDR3 is TGTGCCAGCAGCTGGAAGATAGCGGGACCGACCTACGAGCAGTACTTC. It is translated as CASSWKIAGPTYEQYF.

This chain links TRBV6-2 or TRBV6-3 with TRBJ2-7, with TRBD1 as a possible D gene (6 bases). Trimming took off 8 bases at V and 2 bases at J, with 13 bases between the two ends. From germline, CDR1 is MNHEY and CDR2 SVGEGT. This CDR3 has 13 residues. The CDR3 DNA reads TGTGCCAGCCCTGGACAGAGTGCCTACGAGCAGTACTTC. Its protein is CASPGQSAYEQYF.

This clonotype was seen a handful of times. V gene TRBV27 combines with J gene TRBJ1-4, with 7 bases that match TRBD1. The CDR3 is 13 residues long. The germline V gene encodes CDR1 MNHEY and CDR2 SMNVEV (reference sequence). Losses at the gene ends were 8 bases for V and 8 bases for J; bases not matched to a gene: 8. CDR3 sequence: CASGTGGGEKLFF. CDR3 DNA: TGTGCCAGCGGAACAGGAGGGGGCGAAAAACTGTTTTTT.

This chain links TRBV29-1 with TRBJ2-5; D tentatively reads TRBD1 or TRBD2 (5 bases each). The length of the CDR3 is 13 residues. The V and J ends lost 6 bases and 5 bases respectively, with 16 bases between them. The germline gives CDR1 SQVTM, CDR2 ANQGSEA. CDR3 loop: CSVRPGSGETQYF. In DNA form, the CDR3 reads TGCAGCGTAAGACCAGGGTCGGGGGAGACCCAGTACTTC.

A few counts support this clonotype. The CDR3 protein is CASRDRVYTEAFF. The CDR3 bases are TGTGCCAGCAGAGACAGGGTGTACACTGAAGCTTTCTTT. This sequence joins TRBV4-2 and TRBJ1-1, with TRBD1 matching over 7 bases. Germline V CDR1 and CDR2: LGHNA, YNFKEQ. Trimming removed 6 bases from V and 3 bases from J; junction bases left unmatched: 4. The CDR3 is 13 amino acids.

Many counts were recorded for this clonotype. V gene TRBV29-1 combines with J gene TRBJ2-5, with D unclear. The CDR3 consists of 12 residues. The V gene lost 3 bases and the J gene lost 4 bases, with 9 bases spanning the gap. Germline CDR1 SQVTM, CDR2 ANQGSEA. The CDR3, as DNA: TGCAGCGTTGAGTCTCGGACAGAGACCCAGTACTTC. This encodes CSVESRTETQYF. Combining the CDR3 with reference TRBV29-1 and TRBJ2-5 gives the whole variable domain SAVISQKPSRDICQRGTSLTIQCQVDSQVTMMFWYRQQPGQSLTLIATANQGSEATYESGFVIDKFPISRPNLTFSTLTVSNMSPEDSSIYLCSVESRTETQYFGPGTRLLVL.

This clonotype was counted between two and nine times. The V gene is TRBV3-1, the J gene TRBJ2-5, with TRBD1 matching 7 bases. This CDR3 has 14 residues. Germline trimming cut 2 bases from V and 3 bases from J; bases unmatched to any gene: 3. Germline lookup yields CDR1 LGHDT and CDR2 YNNKEL (reference sequence). CDR3 sequence: CASSQSGTEETQYF. As DNA, the CDR3 is TGTGCCAGCAGCCAATCGGGGACAGAAGAGACCCAGTACTTC.

Only a few counts were recorded for this clonotype. The V call is TRBV19, the J call TRBJ2-3, with TRBD2 identical over 9 bases. CDR3 length: 16 residues. Germline V lookup: CDR1 LNHDA, CDR2 SQIVND (reference sequence). After removal of 11 bases from V and 3 bases from J, the junction contained 15 bases not matched to a gene. CDR3 sequence reads: CASAGGGGRFTDTQYF. CDR3 DNA: TGTGCCTCGGCTGGCGGGGGGGGCCGATTTACAGATACGCAGTATTTT.